A selection of T cell receptor beta chains follows, all from one sample in a study of Ad26.COV2.S vaccination and SARS-CoV-2 variants. TCRdb keeps only in-frame clones here, not all; method: immunoSEQ multiplex PCR. The sample has about 320,000 clones, around four fifths seen once. Here the sequenced sample was peripheral blood, taken in a trial of Ad26.COV2.S vaccine versus placebo. The receptors derive from a person aged 18-60 years who received the Ad26.COV2.S COVID-19 vaccine or a placebo. CDR3s include the opening cysteine and the closing phenylalanine or tryptophan. A D gene is named only where the DNA matches it firmly. Clone size is not always given. Where it is, it says once, few, many or a class for expanded clones.

V gene: TRBV6-5; D gene: TRBD1; clone size: -; J gene: TRBJ1-2; CDR3 DNA: TGTGCCAGCAGCCAGGGGGGCACCTATGGCTACACCTTC; CDR3 protein: CASSQGGTYGYTF
V gene: TRBV19; D gene: TRBD2; clone size: -; J gene: TRBJ2-3; CDR3 DNA: TGTGCCAGCCATCCCACCTTAGCGGGGGGGCGATCTCGAGCAGATACGCAGTATTTT; CDR3 protein: CASHPTLAGGRSRADTQYF
V gene: TRBV5-1; D gene: -; clone size: -; J gene: TRBJ1-5; CDR3 DNA: TGCGCCAGCAGCTTGTTGCCGGGGGGAAGCAATCAGCCCCAGCATTTT; CDR3 protein: CASSLLPGGSNQPQHF
V gene: TRBV24-1; D gene: -; clone size: few; J gene: TRBJ2-3; CDR3 DNA: TGTGCCACCAGTGACACTCGACGAGATACGCAGTATTTT; CDR3 protein: CATSDTRRDTQYF
V gene: TRBV12-3/TRBV12-4; D gene: -; clone size: once; J gene: TRBJ1-6; CDR3 DNA: TGTGCCAGCAGTTTATGGGCCTTACCCCTCCACTTT; CDR3 protein: CASSLWALPLHF
V gene: TRBV5-1; D gene: -; clone size: -; J gene: TRBJ1-1; CDR3 DNA: TGCGCCAGCAGCTTGATGGGAGGGGAAGCTTTCTTT; CDR3 protein: CASSLMGGEAFF
V gene: TRBV6-4; D gene: -; clone size: few; J gene: TRBJ2-3; CDR3 DNA: TGTGCCAGCAGTGCAGGTGTCGGCACAGATACGCAGTATTTT; CDR3 protein: CASSAGVGTDTQYF
V gene: TRBV3-1/TRBV3-2; D gene: -; clone size: once; J gene: TRBJ1-2; CDR3 DNA: TGTGCCAGCAGCAAAAAGTCAGGGGTTTATCACTATGGCTACACCTTC; CDR3 protein: CASSKKSGVYHYGYTF
V gene: TRBV9; D gene: -; clone size: -; J gene: TRBJ1-1; CDR3 DNA: TGTGCCAGCAGCAACCAGCACAACACTGAAGCTTTCTTT; CDR3 protein: CASSNQHNTEAFF
V gene: TRBV7-2; D gene: -; clone size: once; J gene: TRBJ1-2; CDR3 DNA: TGTGCCAGCAGCTTGAGGGGGACTAACTATGGCTACACCTTC; CDR3 protein: CASSLRGTNYGYTF
V gene: TRBV2; D gene: -; clone size: -; J gene: TRBJ2-1; CDR3 DNA: TGTGCCAGCCGCGGTGGGGGGCGCTCCTACAATGAGCAGTTCTTC; CDR3 protein: CASRGGGRSYNEQFF
V gene: TRBV7-2; D gene: -; clone size: -; J gene: TRBJ2-1; CDR3 DNA: TGTGCCAGCAGTAAAGACCGGGGCCAAGATGAGCAGTTCTTC; CDR3 protein: CASSKDRGQDEQFF
V gene: TRBV12-3/TRBV12-4; D gene: TRBD1; clone size: -; J gene: TRBJ2-1; CDR3 DNA: TGTGCCAGCAGTCGGGGACAGGGTGAGCAGTTCTTC; CDR3 protein: CASSRGQGEQFF
V gene: TRBV27; D gene: TRBD1; clone size: -; J gene: TRBJ1-2; CDR3 DNA: TGTGCCAGCAGTTTATACGGGACAGGGAAAGGCTACACCTTC; CDR3 protein: CASSLYGTGKGYTF
V gene: TRBV7-8; D gene: TRBD2; clone size: -; J gene: TRBJ2-5; CDR3 DNA: TGTGCCAGCAGCTTAGCGGAGGGTAGCGGGGAAAGAGAGACCCAGTACTTC; CDR3 protein: CASSLAEGSGERETQYF
V gene: TRBV24-1; D gene: TRBD1; clone size: -; J gene: TRBJ1-2; CDR3 DNA: TGTGCCACCAGTGGGGGCAGGGGGATCGATGGCTACACCTTC; CDR3 protein: CATSGGRGIDGYTF
V gene: TRBV11-2; D gene: -; clone size: -; J gene: TRBJ2-2; CDR3 DNA: TGTGCCAGCGGATCCATCCAATTGACGGCCGGGGAGCTGTTTTTT; CDR3 protein: CASGSIQLTAGELFF
V gene: TRBV4-2; D gene: -; clone size: -; J gene: TRBJ1-1; CDR3 DNA: TGTGCCAGCAGCCAATCCGCGACAGCTGTTAACACTGAAGCTTTCTTT; CDR3 protein: CASSQSATAVNTEAFF
V gene: TRBV5-1; D gene: TRBD2; clone size: -; J gene: TRBJ2-7; CDR3 DNA: TGCGCCAGCAGCTTGGGGGGACTAGCCTACGAGCAGTACTTC; CDR3 protein: CASSLGGLAYEQYF
V gene: TRBV7-9; D gene: -; clone size: -; J gene: TRBJ2-1; CDR3 DNA: TGTGCCAGCAGCCCCGGTGGGGGGCGAAACAATGAGCAGTTCTTC; CDR3 protein: CASSPGGGRNNEQFF
V gene: TRBV21-1; D gene: -; clone size: -; J gene: TRBJ1-5; CDR3 DNA: TGTGCCAGCAGCAATGAGGGGGGTAAACGGACAGGGGTCAATCAGCCCCAGCATTTT; CDR3 protein: CASSNEGGKRTGVNQPQHF
V gene: TRBV2; D gene: TRBD1; clone size: -; J gene: TRBJ1-4; CDR3 DNA: TGTGCCAGCCGGGACAGGGCCTCTCCAACTAATGAAAAACTGTTTTTT; CDR3 protein: CASRDRASPTNEKLFF